Each of the 32 T cell receptor beta chains below was sequenced from the same sample in a study of CD8+CD57+ T cells in acquired aplastic anemia. Genomic DNA, serving as template, underwent TCR beta VDJ and CDR3 profiling. TCRdb reanalysed the reads using MiXCR and keeps one entry per CDR3 protein. This repertoire shows over 150,000 distinct CDR3 sequences, roughly 60% found once; its top ten account for about 42%. Patients picked for sequencing had shown CD8+CD57+ cell expansion detected by flow cytometry. Sample: sorted CD4+, CD8+, or CD8+CD57+ T cells (not recorded which) from PBMCs. All receptors derive from a human donor with aplastic anemia.

About this clonotype itself: The conserved final phenylalanine or tryptophan is absent from the CDR3, which likely points to a read error. The CDR3 nucleotides are TGTGCCAGCAGCTTAGAGAGGGACCCACATCGCCTGAACACCATATATTCT. This gives the protein CASSLERDPHRLNTIYS. The rearrangement joins TRBV7-8 to TRBJ1-3; D perhaps matches TRBD1 (5 bases). Trimming shortened V by 1 base and J by 7 bases, and 20 bases separated the two germline ends. The germline gives CDR1 SGHVS, CDR2 FQNEAQ. The CDR3 runs 17 residues.

The chain links TRBV7-9 to TRBJ1-6; no clear D gene. Trimming pared 5 bases from V and 9 bases from J, leaving 11 bases between. This CDR3 is 13 amino acids long. The germline V gene encodes CDR1 SEHNR and CDR2 FQNEAQ (reference sequence). CDR3 DNA: TGTGCCAGCAGCCTTGACCGGGGTTCACCCCTCCACTTT. Its protein product is CASSLDRGSPLHF.

This clonotype was seen once. The gene calls are TRBV5-6 and TRBJ2-7; a possible D gene is TRBD1 (6 bases). V lost 6 bases and J 4 bases, leaving 20 bases between the germline ends. Germline V gene data show CDR1 as SGHDT and CDR2 as YYEEEE. The CDR3 length is 15 residues. CDR3 in amino acids: CASTSRRGIMYEQYF. CDR3 nucleotides: TGTGCCAGCACCAGTCGTAGGGGGATTATGTACGAGCAGTACTTC. Full variable domain (outside the CDR3, taken from reference TRBV5-6 and TRBJ2-7): DAGVTQSPTHLIKTRGQQVTLRCSPKSGHDTVSWYQQALGQGPQFIFQYYEEEERQRGNFPDRFSGHQFPNYSSELNVNALLLGDSALYLCASTSRRGIMYEQYFGPGTRLTVT.

This clonotype has ten or more counts. The J gene is TRBJ2-3, the V gene TRBV11-3; 11 bases are a match to TRBD1. Germline lookup yields CDR1 SGHNT and CDR2 YENEEA. This CDR3 has 18 residues. Trimming at V came to 4 bases and at J to 2 bases, leaving 11 bases not matched to a gene. CDR3 sequence (DNA): TGTGCCAGCAGCTCCAGCATTGGGACAGGGGGAAACACAGATACGCAGTATTTT. It translates to CASSSSIGTGGNTDTQYF.

The V and J genes are TRBV20-1 and TRBJ2-7; D call uncertain. Trimming took 3 bases from V and 2 from J, leaving 17 bases between them. Per the germline V gene, CDR1 is DFQATT and CDR2 is SNEGSKA (reference sequence). The length of the CDR3 is 15 residues. In nucleotides, the CDR3 is TGCAGTGCTAGGGCCCCATCTGGCCAAACCTACGAGCAGTACTTC. Translation: CSARAPSGQTYEQYF.

The V gene is TRBV6-1, the J gene TRBJ1-5; D is possibly TRBD1 (6 bases). Trimming removed 0 bases at V and 0 bases at J, with 12 bases between. The germline V gene encodes CDR1 MNHNS and CDR2 SASEGT. The CDR3 runs to 17 residues. The CDR3: CASSEARTAGSNQPQHF. As DNA, the CDR3 is TGTGCCAGCAGTGAAGCGCGGACAGCTGGTAGCAATCAGCCCCAGCATTTT.

This clonotype was seen once. The chain employs TRBV25-1 and TRBJ2-1; TRBD2 matches at 9 bases. Germline lookup yields CDR1 MGHDK and CDR2 SYGVNS. V was pared by 10 bases and J by 2 bases, with 9 bases of the junction left unmatched. This CDR3 contains 15 residues. The CDR3 region has the DNA TGTGCCACCAAGGGAAAGCGGGGGGCCTACAATGAGCAGTTCTTC. It specifies CATKGKRGAYNEQFF. The variable domain in full, with the rest retrieved from reference TRBV25-1 and TRBJ2-1, is EADIYQTPRYLVIGTGKKITLECSQTMGHDKMYWYQQDPGMELHLIHYSYGVNSTEKGDLSSESTVSRIRTEHFPLTLESARPSHTSQYLCATKGKRGAYNEQFFGPGTRLTVL.

The chain has TRBV10-3 and TRBJ2-5; 13 bases align to TRBD2. J lost 2 bases, V lost 6 bases, and 3 bases had no gene match. The CDR3 spans 15 residues. CDR1 is ENHRY, CDR2 SYGVKD, per germline. CDR3 in DNA: TGTGCCATCAGGGGGACTAGCGGGGAACAAGAGACCCAGTACTTC. Translated, it gives CAIRGTSGEQETQYF.

The CDR3 DNA reads as TGTGCCAGCACAGGACGGGTGAACACTGAAGCTTTCTTT. This translates into CASTGRVNTEAFF. The rearrangement joins TRBV6-1 to TRBJ1-1; no clear D gene. The CDR3 runs to 13 residues. Germline V CDR1 and CDR2: MNHNS, SASEGT. Trimming cost V 7 bases and J 0 bases, with 9 bases left between them.

The rearrangement joins TRBV15 to TRBJ2-1; D gene ambiguous. Trimming took off 0 bases at V and 5 bases at J, with 5 bases between the two ends. Germline loops: CDR1 LNHNV, CDR2 YYDKDF (reference sequence). The CDR3 consists of 13 residues. The chain's CDR3 is CATSRDLHNEQFF. The CDR3 DNA sequence: TGTGCCACCAGCAGAGATTTACACAATGAGCAGTTCTTC.

This clonotype was seen ten or more times. V is TRBV9 and J is TRBJ2-2; the match to TRBD2 covers 8 bases. The CDR3 is 14 residues long. Germline loops: CDR1 SGDLS, CDR2 YYNGEE. The trim removed 0 bases at V and 6 bases at J, leaving 1 base unmatched. CDR3 protein: CASSVGGRPGELFF. Here the CDR3 DNA reads TGTGCCAGCAGCGTAGGCGGGAGGCCCGGGGAGCTGTTTTTT.

This clonotype has a count of ten or more. The chain is built from TRBV13 and TRBJ1-1, with TRBD1 as a possible D gene (5 bases). Germline CDR1 PRHDT, CDR2 FYEKMQ (reference sequence). The CDR3 loop spans 13 amino acids. V was clipped by 5 bases and J by 4 bases, with 11 bases between them. The CDR3 loop is CASSLYGGTEAFF. In nucleotides, the CDR3 is TGTGCCAGCAGCCTGTATGGGGGCACTGAAGCTTTCTTT.

The chain carries TRBV12-3 or TRBV12-4 and TRBJ2-2; D is unclear. V shed 7 bases and J shed 0 bases, with 9 bases lying between them. CDR3 length: 14 amino acids. The CDR3 DNA reads as TGTGCCAGCACCCTCCCTACGAACACCGGGGAGCTGTTTTTT. It encodes CASTLPTNTGELFF.

This chain links TRBV7-6 with TRBJ2-2, with 7 positions matching TRBD1. V trimming: 3 bases; J trimming: 7 bases; junction bases outside the gene matches: 5. The CDR3 is 14 residues long. Germline V gives CDR1 SGHVS, CDR2 FNYEAQ. This CDR3 reads CASSFRDSFGELFF. CDR3 in DNA: TGTGCCAGCAGCTTCCGGGACAGTTTCGGGGAGCTGTTTTTT.

This clonotype was counted only a few times. V gene TRBV20-1 combines with J gene TRBJ2-5; 8 bases match TRBD2. The CDR3 loop spans 13 amino acids. Germline CDR1 reads DFQATT; CDR2 reads SNEGSKA (reference sequence). V dropped 3 bases and J dropped 5; count of bases not matched to a gene: 5. CDR3 protein: CSARLAGGETQYF. The CDR3 coding sequence is TGCAGTGCTAGGCTAGCGGGCGGGGAGACCCAGTACTTC.

This clonotype has ten or more counts. The chain carries TRBV20-1 and TRBJ2-7; maybe TRBD2 (5 bases). Looked up from germline, CDR1 is DFQATT and CDR2 is SNEGSKA (reference sequence). Trimming stripped 6 bases from V and 0 bases from J, with 12 bases between. There are 13 residues in the CDR3. The CDR3: CSARTGFSYEQYF. CDR3 coding DNA: TGCAGTGCCCGGACTGGGTTCTCCTACGAGCAGTACTTC.

This clonotype has at least ten counts. The chain joins TRBV7-6 to TRBJ2-7; possibly TRBD2 for D (5 bases). Trimming took off 5 bases at V and 5 bases at J, with 10 bases between the two ends. The CDR3 totals 12 residues. Per the germline V gene, CDR1 is SGHVS and CDR2 is FNYEAQ. The CDR3, as DNA: TGTGCCAGCAGCCCCCCCGGGGACGAGCAGTACTTC. This encodes CASSPPGDEQYF.

The chain couples TRBV2 to TRBJ1-5; D is possibly TRBD1 (6 bases). Germline V CDR1 and CDR2: SNHLY, FYNNEI. CDR3 length: 11 residues. V shed 7 bases and J shed 11 bases, with 12 bases lying between them. The CDR3 is CASIDRGTQHF. The DNA of the CDR3 is TGTGCCAGCATTGATAGGGGGACCCAGCATTTT.

This chain joins TRBV24-1 and TRBJ1-1; D remains ambiguous. From germline, CDR1 is KGHDR and CDR2 SFDVKD. CDR3 length: 15 residues. V was trimmed by 6 bases and J by 1 base, leaving 14 bases between them. The CDR3 region has the DNA TGTGCCACCAGTCCCCCCCCGCACCCGAACACTGAAGCTTTCTTT. Residues: CATSPPPHPNTEAFF.

The chain recombines TRBV29-1 with TRBJ1-3; D uncertain. V shed 5 bases and J shed 0 bases, with 2 bases lying between them. In germline, CDR1 is SQVTM, CDR2 ANQGSEA. This CDR3 comprises 11 residues. The CDR3 region has the DNA TGCAGCGTTTCCTCTGGAAACACCATATATTTT. Translating it yields CSVSSGNTIYF.

The rearrangement uses TRBV20-1 and TRBJ2-5; no reliable D call. The germline CDR1 and CDR2 sequences are DFQATT and SNEGSKA (reference sequence). This CDR3 has 11 residues. V lost 0 bases and J 7 bases, leaving 6 bases between the germline ends. The CDR3 DNA follows: TGCAGTGCTAGAGATCAGGCGACCCAGTACTTC. Protein sequence: CSARDQATQYF.

The rearrangement links TRBV9 to TRBJ1-1; D ambiguous. Trimming took off 4 bases at V and 1 base at J, with 8 bases between the two ends. The germline gives CDR1 SGDLS, CDR2 YYNGEE. This CDR3 comprises 13 residues. CDR3 DNA sequence: TGTGCCAGCAGCAGAGGACCGAACACTGAAGCTTTCTTT. It is translated as CASSRGPNTEAFF.

This chain connects TRBV29-1 to TRBJ2-5, with 9 bases fitting TRBD2. V shed 6 bases and J 6 bases; nucleotides not matched to a gene: 17. Germline values: CDR1 SQVTM, CDR2 ANQGSEA. CDR3 size: 16 residues. CDR3 protein: CSVRTKLAGGFQTQYF. The CDR3 coding sequence is TGCAGCGTAAGGACAAAGTTGGCGGGGGGGTTTCAGACCCAGTACTTC.

This clonotype showed up many times. Here the CDR3 reads CASSLGYNEQFF. As DNA, the CDR3 is TGTGCCAGCAGTTTAGGGTACAATGAGCAGTTCTTC. This chain connects TRBV12-3 or TRBV12-4 to TRBJ2-1; D not resolved. V was cut by 1 base and J by 4 bases, with 2 bases left in between. CDR3 size: 12 residues.

This clonotype was recorded many times. This CDR3 reads CATSDGYGAQYF. CDR3 nucleotide sequence: TGTGCCACCAGTGATGGATACGGGGCGCAGTATTTT. The rearrangement joins TRBV24-1 to TRBJ2-3, with TRBD2 as a possible D gene (5 bases). Germline assignment: CDR1 KGHDR and CDR2 SFDVKD. Trimming stripped 3 bases from V and 10 bases from J, with 10 bases between. This CDR3 is built from 12 residues.

The rearrangement uses TRBV20-1 and TRBJ2-7; possibly TRBD2 for D (6 bases). CDR3 size: 13 residues. V was pared by 1 base and J by 4 bases, with 11 bases between. Per the germline V gene, CDR1 is DFQATT and CDR2 is SNEGSKA (reference sequence). Written as DNA, the CDR3 is TGCAGTGCTAGAGCCGGGGGAACTTACGAGCAGTACTTC. This sequence encodes CSARAGGTYEQYF.

This clonotype occurred many times. The rearrangement links TRBV29-1 to TRBJ2-5, with 10 bases identical to TRBD1. J gave up 5 bases and V 5 bases, and 5 bases lay outside the gene matches. Germline loops: CDR1 SQVTM, CDR2 ANQGSEA. CDR3 size: 13 residues. The CDR3 DNA is TGCAGCGTTTTGACAGGGGGCGCGGAGACCCAGTACTTC. Encoded protein: CSVLTGGAETQYF.

The J gene is TRBJ2-5, the V gene TRBV7-3; D may be TRBD1 (6 bases). Germline V CDR1 and CDR2: SGHTA, FQGTGA. The V end was cut by 9 bases, the J end by 5 bases, with 16 bases between. The length of the CDR3 is 13 residues. CDR3 region: CASSQQGIETQYF. DNA for the CDR3: TGTGCCAGTAGTCAACAGGGAATCGAGACCCAGTACTTC.

The genes are TRBV2 and TRBJ2-1; the D is unclear. The germline V gene has CDR1 SNHLY and CDR2 FYNNEI. The CDR3 is 12 residues long. V lost 7 bases to trimming and J lost 8 bases, with 12 bases between them. DNA of the CDR3: TGTGCCAGCATTGATGGATCCTATGAGCAGTTCTTC. Translation gives CASIDGSYEQFF.

Points on this clonotype: With a much larger clone just one base away, this may be a read error. The V call is TRBV2, the J call TRBJ2-7; TRBD1 matches 8 bases. This CDR3 is built from 14 residues. Germline assignment: CDR1 SNHLY and CDR2 FYNNEI. CDR3 in amino acids: CACSSLRGRHEQYF. The CDR3 bases are TGTGCCTGCAGTTCCCTCAGGGGGCGCCACGAGCAGTACTTC.

In its sample, this clonotype was seen once. The V and J genes are TRBV25-1 and TRBJ1-1, with 7 bases that match TRBD1. After removal of 6 bases from V and 6 bases from J, the junction contained 10 bases not matched to a gene. CDR1 is MGHDK, CDR2 SYGVNS, per germline. This CDR3 is 14 amino acids long. The CDR3 is CASRRPGGKAEAFF. DNA of the CDR3: TGTGCCAGCAGGAGGCCAGGGGGAAAGGCTGAAGCTTTCTTT.

The V call is TRBV9, the J call TRBJ2-5; D tentatively fits TRBD1 or TRBD2 (6 bases each). Looked up from germline, CDR1 is SGDLS and CDR2 is YYNGEE. The CDR3 has 13 residues. Trimming shortened V by 3 bases and J by 7 bases, and 13 bases separated the two germline ends. CDR3 in DNA: TGTGCCAGCAGCGATGGGAAGGGGGGGACCCAGTACTTC. Its translation: CASSDGKGGTQYF.